These 9 T cell receptor beta chains originate from one sample sequenced in a study of T cell responses to AZD1222 COVID-19 vaccine. Profiling relied on immunoSEQ multiplex PCR, and the TCRdb table lists in-frame clones only, not all of them. The sample includes 160,000 or so clones, roughly 90% seen only once; the top ten take approximately 5.7%. The input for sequencing was peripheral blood, taken on day 0 of AZD1222 vaccination. These receptors were collected from an adult in good health.

The chain joins TRBV7-8 to TRBJ2-1; the D gene is possibly TRBD2 (6 bases). Germline V lookup: CDR1 SGHVS, CDR2 FQNEAQ. V gave up 5 bases and J gave up 2 bases, with 10 bases separating them. This CDR3 is built from 14 residues. CDR3 protein: CASSHSGTYNEQFF. CDR3 coding DNA: TGTGCCAGCAGCCATAGCGGAACCTACAATGAGCAGTTCTTC.

The chain is built from TRBV19 and TRBJ1-4; 7 positions agree with TRBD1. The CDR3 extends over 14 amino acids. V was pared by 6 bases and J by 4 bases, with 5 bases of the junction left unmatched. Germline-derived CDR1 and CDR2 are LNHDA and SQIVND (reference sequence). CDR3 sequence (DNA): TGTGCCAGTAGGAGGGACAGAAGTAATGAAAAACTGTTTTTT. Translated: CASRRDRSNEKLFF.

The chain recombines TRBV5-1 with TRBJ1-1; no definite D call. The germline V and J ends were trimmed by 1 base and 6 bases, with 10 bases remaining between them. The CDR3 is 13 residues long. Germline V lookup: CDR1 SGHRS, CDR2 YFSETQ. The CDR3 loop is CASSLTSVSEAFF. The DNA for the CDR3 is TGCGCCAGCAGCTTGACATCGGTGTCTGAAGCTTTCTTT.

The chain is built from TRBV9 and TRBJ1-2; D ambiguous. Germline CDR1 reads SGDLS; CDR2 reads YYNGEE. Deletions cut 4 bases from V and 8 bases from J, with 18 bases between. The CDR3 runs 14 residues. The CDR3 is CASSPQWGTDGYTF. The DNA of the CDR3 is TGTGCCAGCAGCCCCCAGTGGGGTACTGACGGCTACACCTTC.

The DNA of the CDR3 is TGTGCCTGGAGCCGGGGGCACAATGAGCAGTTCTTC. Protein sequence: CAWSRGHNEQFF. The V and J genes are TRBV28 and TRBJ2-1; D could derive from TRBD1 or TRBD2 (6 bases each). V gave up 11 bases and J gave up 5 bases, with 13 bases separating them. CDR3 length: 12 amino acids. Germline V gene sequence: CDR1 MDHEN, CDR2 SYDVKM.

The rearrangement uses TRBV5-6 and TRBJ2-5; the match to TRBD2 covers 10 bases. From germline, CDR1 is SGHDT and CDR2 YYEEEE. The CDR3 loop spans 16 amino acids. The trim removed 4 bases at V and 4 bases at J, leaving 10 bases unmatched. The CDR3: CASSPPRSGGGETQYF. The CDR3 DNA is TGTGCCAGCAGCCCCCCCCGAAGCGGGGGGGGAGAGACCCAGTACTTC. Drawing the rest from reference TRBV5-6 and TRBJ2-5, the complete variable domain is DAGVTQSPTHLIKTRGQQVTLRCSPKSGHDTVSWYQQALGQGPQFIFQYYEEEERQRGNFPDRFSGHQFPNYSSELNVNALLLGDSALYLCASSPPRSGGGETQYFGPGTRLLVL.

This chain links TRBV13 with TRBJ1-1; D is undetermined. Germline lookup yields CDR1 PRHDT and CDR2 FYEKMQ (reference sequence). This CDR3 comprises 14 residues. The ends were cut back, 3 bases at V and 1 base at J, with 9 bases in the middle. This chain's CDR3 is CASSFAGSNTEAFF. The CDR3 DNA sequence: TGTGCCAGCAGCTTCGCGGGCTCGAACACTGAAGCTTTCTTT.

The chain joins TRBV7-8 to TRBJ2-5, with a possible D match to TRBD2 (5 bases). Trimming stripped 10 bases from V and 2 bases from J, with 17 bases between. Germline lookup yields CDR1 SGHVS and CDR2 FQNEAQ. This CDR3 comprises 14 residues. CDR3 protein: CATSGEIRQETQYF. The CDR3 DNA reads TGTGCCACCTCCGGGGAGATTAGGCAAGAGACCCAGTACTTC. The full variable domain, rest sourced from reference TRBV7-8 and TRBJ2-5, is GAGVSQSPRYKVAKRGQDVALRCDPISGHVSLFWYQQALGQGPEFLTYFQNEAQLDKSGLPSDRFFAERPEGSVSTLKIQRTQQEDSAVYLCATSGEIRQETQYFGPGTRLLVL.

The chain combines TRBV5-1 with TRBJ1-5, with D uncertain. Trimming shortened V by 0 bases and J by 0 bases, and 10 bases separated the two germline ends. The CDR3 consists of 16 residues. Germline lookup yields CDR1 SGHRS and CDR2 YFSETQ. In DNA, the CDR3 is TGCGCCAGCAGCTTGGGGGCAGGTCATAGCAATCAGCCCCAGCATTTT. The encoded protein is CASSLGAGHSNQPQHF.